This is a list of T cell receptor beta chains from one sample in a study of cytomegalovirus exposure and HLA in healthy donors. The table came from immunoSEQ multiplex PCR; TCRdb's copy has only in-frame clones and leaves some out. The repertoire holds about 130,000 clones, with roughly 74% as singletons. Input material: PBMCs. These receptors were taken from a male donor in good health and CMV-seronegative. The CDR3 runs from the conserved cysteine through the conserved F or W. The order of the fields is J gene, D gene, clone size, V gene, CDR3 DNA, CDR3 protein. The D gene is left open where the match is weak. Expanded clones are given a class, and other clones once, few, many or no size at all.

J gene: TRBJ1-1
D gene: -
clone size: -
V gene: TRBV19
CDR3 DNA: TGTGCCAGTAGTATAACAGGGACGAACACTGAAGCTTTCTTT
CDR3 protein: CASSITGTNTEAFF

J gene: TRBJ1-1
D gene: -
clone size: -
V gene: TRBV4-3
CDR3 DNA: TGCGCCAGCAGCCAAAAGACTATCGGCAGGGGTGGCACTGAAGCTTTCTTT
CDR3 protein: CASSQKTIGRGGTEAFF

J gene: TRBJ2-2
D gene: -
clone size: -
V gene: TRBV5-8
CDR3 DNA: TGTGCCAGCAGCTTCCAGGGGTTGGGCACCGGGGAGCTGTTTTTT
CDR3 protein: CASSFQGLGTGELFF

J gene: TRBJ1-5
D gene: TRBD1
clone size: -
V gene: TRBV4-1
CDR3 DNA: TGCGCCAGCAGCCTTACCAGGACAGGGAGGAGTGGCCAGCATTTT
CDR3 protein: CASSLTRTGRSGQHF

J gene: TRBJ1-2
D gene: -
clone size: -
V gene: TRBV28
CDR3 DNA: TGTGCCAGCAGTTTATATAACAGCTATGGCTACACCTTC
CDR3 protein: CASSLYNSYGYTF

J gene: TRBJ2-3
D gene: TRBD1
clone size: -
V gene: TRBV5-6
CDR3 DNA: TGTGCCAGCAGTAGTCCGGGACAGGGGAACACAGATACGCAGTATTTT
CDR3 protein: CASSSPGQGNTDTQYF

J gene: TRBJ2-7
D gene: -
clone size: once
V gene: TRBV4-3
CDR3 DNA: TGCGCCAGCAGCCAGACCCCGGATTCCGAGGTGGACTACGAGCAGTACTTC
CDR3 protein: CASSQTPDSEVDYEQYF

J gene: TRBJ1-2
D gene: TRBD1
clone size: -
V gene: TRBV6-1
CDR3 DNA: TGTGCCAGTCGGACAGGGGGGACAGGGGGCTATGGCTACACCTTC
CDR3 protein: CASRTGGTGGYGYTF

J gene: TRBJ2-1
D gene: -
clone size: few
V gene: TRBV28
CDR3 DNA: TGTGCCAGCACCTACGGTCGAAGCTCCTACAATGAGCAGTTCTTC
CDR3 protein: CASTYGRSSYNEQFF

J gene: TRBJ2-3
D gene: -
clone size: -
V gene: TRBV2
CDR3 DNA: TGTGCCAGCAGTGTTAGCCCTACGCAGTATTTT
CDR3 protein: CASSVSPTQYF

J gene: TRBJ1-6
D gene: -
clone size: -
V gene: TRBV2
CDR3 DNA: TGTGCCAGCACACTCCTCCTAGAAGGGGTTTCACCCCTCCACTTT
CDR3 protein: CASTLLLEGVSPLHF

J gene: TRBJ1-3
D gene: -
clone size: -
V gene: TRBV11-2
CDR3 DNA: TGTGCCAGCAGCTTAGGGACAGCCTCTGGAAACACCATATATTTT
CDR3 protein: CASSLGTASGNTIYF

J gene: TRBJ2-5
D gene: TRBD2
clone size: -
V gene: TRBV27
CDR3 DNA: TGTGCCAGCAGTTTCATAACTAGCGGGGGGGCAGGAGAGACCCAGTACTTC
CDR3 protein: CASSFITSGGAGETQYF

J gene: TRBJ2-7
D gene: TRBD2
clone size: -
V gene: TRBV19
CDR3 DNA: TGTGCCAGTAGTGTCACTAGCGGGAGTTTCCACGAGCAGTACTTC
CDR3 protein: CASSVTSGSFHEQYF

J gene: TRBJ2-5
D gene: -
clone size: once
V gene: TRBV28
CDR3 DNA: TGTGCCAGCAGTAGCGTAGTCGGGATAGGGGAGACCCAGTACTTC
CDR3 protein: CASSSVVGIGETQYF

J gene: TRBJ2-7
D gene: -
clone size: -
V gene: TRBV10-1
CDR3 DNA: TGCGCCAGGAAAGACGAAGTCAGGGATAGCTCCTACGAGCAGTACTTC
CDR3 protein: CARKDEVRDSSYEQYF

J gene: TRBJ2-1
D gene: -
clone size: -
V gene: TRBV2
CDR3 DNA: TGTGCCAGAGATCTGAGCCCCCCCTACAATGAGCAGTTCTTC
CDR3 protein: CARDLSPPYNEQFF

J gene: TRBJ2-1
D gene: -
clone size: -
V gene: TRBV25-1
CDR3 DNA: TGTGCCAGCAGTGAAGGACAGAGCTACAATGAGCAGTTCTTC
CDR3 protein: CASSEGQSYNEQFF

J gene: TRBJ1-3
D gene: -
clone size: -
V gene: TRBV4-1
CDR3 DNA: TGCGCCAGCAGCCGGGTCGCAGGGGCTGGAAACACCATATATTTT
CDR3 protein: CASSRVAGAGNTIYF

J gene: TRBJ2-7
D gene: -
clone size: -
V gene: TRBV5-1
CDR3 DNA: TGCGCCAGCAGCTCGACAGGATCCACCTACGAGCAGTACTTC
CDR3 protein: CASSSTGSTYEQYF

J gene: TRBJ2-7
D gene: TRBD2
clone size: -
V gene: TRBV7-2
CDR3 DNA: TGTGCCAGCAGCGAAGGACTAGCGGAAGAGGGCTACGAGCAGTACTTC
CDR3 protein: CASSEGLAEEGYEQYF

J gene: TRBJ2-7
D gene: -
clone size: -
V gene: TRBV7-9
CDR3 DNA: TGTGCCAGCAGCCATCCCCTCGGTCTCTCCTACGAGCAGTACTTC
CDR3 protein: CASSHPLGLSYEQYF

J gene: TRBJ1-2
D gene: -
clone size: -
V gene: TRBV6-5
CDR3 DNA: TGTGCCAGCAGTCGAAGACAGATGTATGGCTACACCTTC
CDR3 protein: CASSRRQMYGYTF